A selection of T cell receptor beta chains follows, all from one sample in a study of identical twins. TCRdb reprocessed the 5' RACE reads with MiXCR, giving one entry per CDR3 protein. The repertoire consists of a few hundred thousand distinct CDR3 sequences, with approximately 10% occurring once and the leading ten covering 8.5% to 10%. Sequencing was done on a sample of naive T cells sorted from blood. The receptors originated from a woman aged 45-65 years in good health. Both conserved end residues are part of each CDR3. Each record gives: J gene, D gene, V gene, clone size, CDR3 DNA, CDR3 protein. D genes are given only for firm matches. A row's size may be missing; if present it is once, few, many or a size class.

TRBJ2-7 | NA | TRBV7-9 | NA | TGTGCCAGCAGCCAAACTAGTTACGAGCAGTACTTC | CASSQTSYEQYF
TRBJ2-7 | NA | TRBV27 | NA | TGTGCCAGCAGTTTAAGGGTCTCTCTACAATTCGCCGAGCAGTACTTC | CASSLRVSLQFAEQYF
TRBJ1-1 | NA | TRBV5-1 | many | TGCGCCAGCAGCTTGGTCCTGAGCATGAACACTGAAGCTTTCTTT | CASSLVLSMNTEAFF
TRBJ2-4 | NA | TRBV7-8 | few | TGTGCCAGCAGCTTAACGAGAGCTGGTAACATTCAGTACTTC | CASSLTRAGNIQYF
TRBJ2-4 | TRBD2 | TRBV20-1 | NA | TGCAGTGCTCGCCCTAGTCCAACACTAGCGGCCCATGGCATTCAGTACTTC | CSARPSPTLAAHGIQYF
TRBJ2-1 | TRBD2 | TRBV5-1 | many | TGCGCCAGCAGCTCGCCCAGGGCGGGAGATTTGCATGAGCAGTTCTTC | CASSSPRAGDLHEQFF
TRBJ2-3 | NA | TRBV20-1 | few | TGCAGTGCTAGAGTCGTATGGGGCATTCGGACAGATACGCAGTATTTT | CSARVVWGIRTDTQYF
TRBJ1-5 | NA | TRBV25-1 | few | TGTGCCAGCAGTGAAATGCGGTATAGCAATCAGCCCCAGCATTTT | CASSEMRYSNQPQHF
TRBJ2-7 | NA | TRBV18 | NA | TGTGCCAGCTCAACAGGAGGGGAAGAGCAGTACTTC | CASSTGGEEQYF
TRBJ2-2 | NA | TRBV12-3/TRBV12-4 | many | TGTGCCATCAAGTACACCGGGGAGCTGTTTTTT | CAIKYTGELFF
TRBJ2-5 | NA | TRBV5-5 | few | TGTGCCAGCAGCCCGACCGGGACACCCCAAGAGACCCAGTACTTC | CASSPTGTPQETQYF
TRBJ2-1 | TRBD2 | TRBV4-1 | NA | TGCGCCAGCAAGCCTAGGGCTAGCGGGAGCTCCTACAATGAGCAGTTCTTC | CASKPRASGSSYNEQFF
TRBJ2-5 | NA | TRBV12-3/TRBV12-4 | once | TGTGCCAGCAGTATCCGGGAGTACCAAGAGACCCAGTACTTC | CASSIREYQETQYF
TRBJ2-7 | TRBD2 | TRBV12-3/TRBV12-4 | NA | TGTGCCAGCAGTTTGGGGGAACTAGCGGGAGGGCGAGAGCAGTACTTC | CASSLGELAGGREQYF
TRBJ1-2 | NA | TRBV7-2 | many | TGTGCCAGCAGCTTGGGCCCAGGCGGCGGGTATGGCTACACCTTC | CASSLGPGGGYGYTF
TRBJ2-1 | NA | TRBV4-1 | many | TGCGCCAGCAGCCAAGCGGTTGTAGATAATGAGCAGTTCTTC | CASSQAVVDNEQFF
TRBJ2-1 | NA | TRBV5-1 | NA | TGCGCCAGCAGTGAGACCGGGACAGAGCAGTTCTTC | CASSETGTEQFF
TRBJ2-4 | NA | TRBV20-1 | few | TGCAGTGCTAGCCCGGGAACGGGGAGGGGGAACATTCAGTACTTC | CSASPGTGRGNIQYF
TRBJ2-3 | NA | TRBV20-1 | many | TGCAGTGCTAGTCGGGGAGATACGCAGTATTTT | CSASRGDTQYF
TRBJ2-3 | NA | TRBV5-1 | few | TGCGCCAGCAGCTTGGCGGCCACGCGAACAGATACGCAGTATTTT | CASSLAATRTDTQYF
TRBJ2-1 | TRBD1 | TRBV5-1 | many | TGCGCCAGCAGCGTACGGGACAGGGACGATGAGCAGTTCTTC | CASSVRDRDDEQFF
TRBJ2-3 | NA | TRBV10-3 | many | TGTGCCATCAGATCGGGACTTCGCACAGATACGCAGTATTTT | CAIRSGLRTDTQYF
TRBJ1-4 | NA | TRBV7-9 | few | TGTGCCAGCAGCGCGGACACTCAGGATGGTGAAAAACTGTTTTTT | CASSADTQDGEKLFF